A single sample gave rise to the 27 T cell receptor beta chains below, sequenced in a study of CD8+CD57+ T cells in acquired aplastic anemia. Genomic DNA provided the template from which TCR beta VDJ and CDR3 profiles were obtained. TCRdb called the reads again in MiXCR, with one record for every CDR3 protein. The table lists about 180,000 distinct CDR3 sequences, less than 55% of them singletons. Sequencing used sorted CD4+, CD8+, or CD8+CD57+ T cells (not recorded which) from PBMCs. The origin of the receptors is a human donor in good health.

This clonotype was counted ten times or more. The chain couples TRBV20-1 to TRBJ2-5, with D unresolved. From germline, CDR1 is DFQATT and CDR2 SNEGSKA (reference sequence). The CDR3 loop spans 11 amino acids. The V gene lost 2 bases and the J gene lost 4 bases, with 5 bases spanning the gap. Here the CDR3 DNA reads TGCAGTGCTAGATTGGGAGAGACCCAGTACTTC. It translates to CSARLGETQYF.

The chain combines TRBV6-1 with TRBJ1-1; D is perhaps TRBD1 (6 bases). CDR1 is MNHNS, CDR2 SASEGT, per germline. The CDR3 contains 11 residues. Trimming pared 5 bases from V and 5 bases from J, leaving 6 bases between. CDR3 residues: CASSTGTEAFF. CDR3 coding DNA: TGTGCCAGCAGTACAGGGACTGAAGCTTTCTTT.

The sample holds a few counts of this clonotype. The chain is built from TRBV3-1 and TRBJ2-1, with 12 bases that match TRBD2. Germline assignment: CDR1 LGHDT and CDR2 YNNKEL (reference sequence). This CDR3 spans 16 amino acids. V lost 4 bases to trimming and J lost 4 bases; unmatched junction nucleotides: 5. The CDR3 bases are TGTGCCAGCAGCCCGGCTAGCGGGAGGGTTTACAATGAGCAGTTCTTC. Translated: CASSPASGRVYNEQFF.

The genes are TRBV20-1 and TRBJ2-5, with TRBD2 identical over 12 bases. The J segment lost 5 bases and the V segment lost 6 bases, leaving 10 bases of the junction unmatched. Germline loops: CDR1 DFQATT, CDR2 SNEGSKA (reference sequence). CDR3 length: 15 amino acids. CDR3 protein: CSALRLAGARETQYF. Written as DNA, the CDR3 is TGCAGTGCGCTACGACTAGCGGGAGCGAGGGAGACCCAGTACTTC.

This clonotype was seen a handful of times. The genes are TRBV20-1 and TRBJ1-6; maybe TRBD1 (6 bases). Trimming removed 3 bases at V and 4 bases at J, with 10 bases between. The CDR3 is 14 amino acids. Germline CDR1 reads DFQATT; CDR2 reads SNEGSKA (reference sequence). CDR3 sequence (DNA): TGCAGTGCTAGGGGTGGACAGTATAATTCACCCCTCCACTTT. It yields the protein CSARGGQYNSPLHF.

This clonotype was recorded only once. This is likely a read error, given that the CDR3 carries no conserved phenylalanine or tryptophan at its end. The chain uses TRBV7-6 and TRBJ2-7, with TRBD1 matching over 7 bases. Looked up from germline, CDR1 is SGHVS and CDR2 is FNYEAQ. CDR3 size: 13 residues. V shed 8 bases, J shed 3 bases, and the junction held 7 bases outside the gene matches. The CDR3 DNA reads TGTGCCAGCGGTGGGGGACAGTACTACGAGCAGTACTAC. Translation gives CASGGGQYYEQYY.

Comments on this clonotype: It may be a read error: a sequence one base away is much more abundant. The chain carries TRBV6-1 and TRBJ1-1; D is undetermined. This CDR3 comprises 14 residues. Germline assignment: CDR1 MNHNS and CDR2 SASEGT. The CDR3 region is CASSLSTANTGAFF. Here the CDR3 DNA reads TGTGCCAGCAGCCTATCAACCGCAAACACTGGAGCTTTCTTT.

This clonotype was seen ten or more times. V is TRBV2 and J is TRBJ2-5; D remains ambiguous. This CDR3 comprises 15 residues. Germline CDR1 reads SNHLY; CDR2 reads FYNNEI. The V gene lost 1 base and the J gene lost 2 bases, with 11 bases spanning the gap. The CDR3 reads CASSEDSSFQETQYF. The CDR3 DNA reads as TGTGCCAGCAGTGAAGATAGTTCGTTTCAAGAGACCCAGTACTTC.

Remarks on this clonotype: Since a much larger clone is just one base distant, this may be a read error. The chain links TRBV11-1 to TRBJ2-7; 10 bases align to TRBD2. Looked up from germline, CDR1 is SGHAT and CDR2 is FQDESV (reference sequence). With V trimmed by 5 bases and J by 2 bases, 15 bases remained unmatched. This CDR3 has 18 residues. For the CDR3, the DNA is TGTGCCAGCAGCGGGAGGGGGTGGTCTAGCGGGAGAGCCTACGAGCAGTACTTC. This gives the protein CASSGRGWSSGRAYEQYF.

This clonotype has only a few counts. This sequence may be a read error, since a much larger clone differs from it by one base. This rearrangement joins TRBV3-1 to TRBJ2-7; D gene ambiguous. In germline, CDR1 is LGHDT, CDR2 YNNKEL (reference sequence). The CDR3 has 11 amino acids. Here the CDR3 DNA reads TGTGCCAGCAGTACGGCCTACGAGCGGTACTTC. Translation: CASSTAYERYF.

In its sample, this clonotype was seen many times. The V call is TRBV10-2, the J call TRBJ1-2; D uncertain. Trimming pared 4 bases from V and 1 base from J, leaving 13 bases between. This CDR3 spans 15 amino acids. CDR1 is WSHSY and CDR2 is SAAADI in the germline V gene. The CDR3 loop is CASSAQNSLNYGYTF. In DNA, the CDR3 is TGCGCCAGCAGTGCGCAGAACAGCCTTAACTATGGCTACACCTTC.

The gene calls are TRBV11-1 and TRBJ1-2; TRBD1 agrees at 8 bases. This CDR3 spans 11 amino acids. Trimming took 6 bases from V and 14 from J; bases not matched to a gene: 8. Germline V gene lookup returns CDR1 SGHAT and CDR2 FQDESV (reference sequence). The CDR3 loop reads CASRRQGMFTF. DNA of the CDR3: TGTGCCAGCAGGAGACAGGGGATGTTTACCTTC. The variable domain in full, with the rest retrieved from reference TRBV11-1 and TRBJ1-2, is EAEVAQSPRYKITEKSQAVAFWCDPISGHATLYWYRQILGQGPELLVQFQDESVVDDSQLPKDRFSAERLKGVDSTLKIQPAELGDSAMYLCASRRQGMFTFGSGTRLTVV.

This clonotype was found many times. The J gene is TRBJ2-7, the V gene TRBV24-1; 7 bases match TRBD1. V dropped 6 bases and J dropped 5; count of bases not matched to a gene: 3. The CDR3 extends over 12 amino acids. Looked up from germline, CDR1 is KGHDR and CDR2 is SFDVKD. The CDR3 reads CATSRGPDEQYF. CDR3 nucleotide sequence: TGTGCCACCAGTAGGGGGCCGGACGAGCAGTACTTC.

The rearrangement uses TRBV9 and TRBJ2-7; 10 bases align to TRBD1. In germline, CDR1 is SGDLS, CDR2 YYNGEE. The CDR3 is 15 amino acids. Unmatched junction bases numbered 5, after V lost 3 bases and J lost 2 bases. In nucleotides, the CDR3 is TGTGCCAGCAGCGAAGGGGGGACAGGGGCCTACGAGCAGTACTTC. Encoded protein: CASSEGGTGAYEQYF.

This clonotype was recorded a few times. The chain recombines TRBV7-9 with TRBJ2-1; tentatively, D is TRBD1 (6 bases). Trimming took off 2 bases at V and 7 bases at J, with 9 bases between the two ends. This CDR3 contains 13 residues. Looked up from germline, CDR1 is SEHNR and CDR2 is FQNEAQ (reference sequence). The CDR3, as DNA: TGTGCCAGCAGCTTAACAGGGATGAATGAGCAGTTCTTC. Translating it yields CASSLTGMNEQFF.

The rearrangement joins TRBV6-1 to TRBJ2-1; 9 bases match TRBD2. The germline V gene encodes CDR1 MNHNS and CDR2 SASEGT. The CDR3 sequence is 15 residues long. Trimming at V came to 6 bases and at J to 7 bases, leaving 10 bases not matched to a gene. CDR3 sequence reads: CASRPGASGINEQFF. The DNA for the CDR3 is TGTGCCAGCAGACCCGGGGCTAGCGGGATTAATGAGCAGTTCTTC.

This clonotype was detected ten times or more. This chain uses TRBV19 with TRBJ2-5, with 13 bases aligning to TRBD2. In germline, CDR1 is LNHDA, CDR2 SQIVND (reference sequence). V lost 5 bases, J lost 0 bases, and 0 bases stayed unmatched. The CDR3 contains 15 residues. The CDR3 DNA reads TGTGCCAGTAGTGGGACTAGCGGGAACCAAGAGACCCAGTACTTC. Translation: CASSGTSGNQETQYF.

Written as DNA, the CDR3 is TGCGCCAGCGAAGGGCGGGACCCAGAGACCCAGTACTTC. Protein: CASEGRDPETQYF. The V and J genes are TRBV4-1 and TRBJ2-5; D is possibly TRBD2 (6 bases). Trimming took 8 bases from V and 4 from J, leaving 14 bases between them. Germline V gene lookup returns CDR1 MGHRA and CDR2 YSYEKL. The CDR3 contains 13 residues.

This clonotype was recorded once. V usage is TRBV9 and J usage is TRBJ1-1; 7 nucleotides match TRBD1. This CDR3 has 11 amino acids. Trimming cost V 5 bases and J 8 bases; bases outside gene matches: 3. Germline CDR1 SGDLS, CDR2 YYNGEE. In DNA, the CDR3 is TGTGCCAGCAGATTGACAGGGGAAGCTTTCTTT. Protein: CASRLTGEAFF.

This chain links TRBV19 with TRBJ2-7, with a possible D match to TRBD1 (6 bases). Germline CDR1 LNHDA, CDR2 SQIVND (reference sequence). The CDR3 is 14 amino acids. V was shortened by 4 bases and J by 6 bases, with 16 bases between the two germline ends. This CDR3 reads CASSSAGAEGEQYF. In DNA, the CDR3 is TGTGCCAGTAGTAGTGCAGGGGCCGAGGGCGAGCAGTACTTC.

This chain joins TRBV6-4 and TRBJ2-1; 9 bases line up with TRBD2. Trimming removed 4 bases from V and 6 bases from J; junction bases left unmatched: 7. The CDR3 consists of 15 residues. Germline assignment: CDR1 MRHNA and CDR2 SNTAGT. CDR3 sequence: CASSVSTSGFNEQFF. CDR3 coding DNA: TGTGCCAGCAGTGTTTCGACTAGCGGATTCAATGAGCAGTTCTTC.

The genes are TRBV6-1 and TRBJ2-6; 12 positions match TRBD2. CDR3 length equals 18 residues. The germline CDR1 and CDR2 sequences are MNHNS and SASEGT. The V segment lost 6 bases and the J segment 3 bases; nucleotides outside the gene matches: 9. The CDR3 nucleotides read TGTGCCAGCAGCCCCCGACTAGCGGGAGTGGATGGGGCCAACGTCCTGACTTTC. It encodes CASSPRLAGVDGANVLTF.

The sample holds a few counts of this clonotype. V usage is TRBV11-2 and J usage is TRBJ1-3; D remains unclear. The CDR3 is 15 residues long. V lost 7 bases, J lost 0 bases, and 13 bases lay in between. Germline loops: CDR1 SGHAT, CDR2 FQNNGV. This CDR3 is CASKMRRASGNTIYF. The CDR3 region has the DNA TGTGCCAGCAAAATGCGCAGAGCCTCTGGAAACACCATATATTTT.

This clonotype appeared many times. The V and J genes are TRBV2 and TRBJ2-5; 7 nucleotides match TRBD2. Trimming cost V 7 bases and J 7 bases; bases outside gene matches: 6. This CDR3 has 12 residues. Germline CDR1 reads SNHLY; CDR2 reads FYNNEI. The CDR3 DNA reads TGTGCCAGCAAACCCGAGCGGGGGACCCAGTACTTC. Protein: CASKPERGTQYF.

This sequence joins TRBV7-2 and TRBJ2-5, with 12 bases aligning to TRBD1. CDR1 is SGHTA and CDR2 is FQGNSA in the germline V gene. J lost 5 bases, V lost 1 base, and 5 bases had no gene match. The CDR3 runs to 16 residues. The DNA of the CDR3 is TGTGCCAGCAGCTTAGGGGACAGGGGGCAGTTGGAGACCCAGTACTTC. This gives the protein CASSLGDRGQLETQYF.

There are many counts of this clonotype. The chain has TRBV6-5 and TRBJ2-7; 9 bases align to TRBD1. Germline lookup yields CDR1 MNHEY and CDR2 SVGAGI. J gave up 5 bases and V 1 base, and 6 bases lay outside the gene matches. CDR3 length equals 15 residues. The CDR3 nucleotides are TGTGCCAGCAGTTACTTGAGGGGACAGGGCCACGAGCAGTACTTC. This translates into CASSYLRGQGHEQYF.

This clonotype was observed many times. The V and J genes are TRBV2 and TRBJ1-1, with a possible D match to TRBD1 (6 bases). The germline V gene has CDR1 SNHLY and CDR2 FYNNEI. The germline V and J ends were trimmed by 7 bases and 0 bases, with 12 bases remaining between them. CDR3 length: 14 amino acids. The CDR3 DNA follows: TGTGCCAGCACCCTGGACAGATTGAACACTGAAGCTTTCTTT. This sequence encodes CASTLDRLNTEAFF.